These 31 T cell receptor beta chains came from one sample sequenced in a study of relationships among human T cell subsets. CD4+CD25+ regulatory T cells came from anti-CD25 bead selection of positively selected CD4+ cells. From mRNA, alpha and beta CDR3 regions were amplified using semiquantitative ARM-PCR. Tagged nested gene-specific primers were used first, then communal superprimers amplified exponentially. TCRdb passed the multiplex PCR reads through MiXCR, listing each CDR3 protein once. The repertoire holds some 14,000 distinct CDR3 sequences, with approximately 60% as singletons. The specimen sequenced was Tregs sorted from blood. These TCRs come from a man in his forties in good health.

This clonotype was counted between two and nine times. V is TRBV11-3 and J is TRBJ2-2; 8 nucleotides agree with TRBD1. V lost 5 bases, J lost 6 bases, and 5 bases stayed unmatched. The germline gives CDR1 SGHNT, CDR2 YENEEA. The CDR3 length is 14 residues. For the CDR3, the DNA is TGTGCCAGCAGCCCAGACAGGGGAGCCGGGGAGCTGTTTTTT. This sequence encodes CASSPDRGAGELFF.

This chain uses TRBV2 with TRBJ2-2; D might be TRBD1 (6 bases). Germline V CDR1 and CDR2: SNHLY, FYNNEI. Trimming left V 5 bases short and J 6 bases short, with 16 bases between. The CDR3 totals 15 residues. CDR3 in DNA: TGTGCCAGCAGTTCGGACGTAGCAGGGGCCGGGGAGCTGTTTTTT. Amino acid sequence: CASSSDVAGAGELFF.

The CDR3 loop is CASSGLGGFYEQYF. In DNA form, the CDR3 reads TGTGCCAGCAGTGGTTTAGGCGGATTCTACGAGCAGTACTTC. V gene TRBV2 combines with J gene TRBJ2-7, with D unclear. Germline CDR1 reads SNHLY; CDR2 reads FYNNEI. The length of the CDR3 is 14 residues. V lost 4 bases and J 3 bases, leaving 13 bases between the germline ends.

This rearrangement joins TRBV20-1 to TRBJ2-1, with TRBD2 matching over 10 bases. The CDR3 is made up of 16 amino acids. V shed 4 bases, J shed 5 bases, and the junction held 11 bases outside the gene matches. Germline loops: CDR1 DFQATT, CDR2 SNEGSKA (reference sequence). This chain's CDR3 is CSANPSLAGVHNEQFF. In nucleotides, the CDR3 is TGCAGTGCTAACCCCTCCCTAGCGGGAGTTCACAATGAGCAGTTCTTC.

The chain uses TRBV14 and TRBJ2-2; D possibly corresponds to TRBD1 (5 bases). Looked up from germline, CDR1 is SGHDN and CDR2 is FVKESK. CDR3 length: 14 residues. With 4 bases removed from V and 9 bases from J, the gap between germline ends came to 15 bases. CDR3 in amino acids: CASSLLSGSRELFF. For the CDR3, the DNA is TGTGCCAGCAGCCTCTTGTCAGGGTCTCGGGAGCTGTTTTTT.

The chain is built from TRBV12-3 or TRBV12-4 and TRBJ2-3; D is unclear. The CDR3 length is 12 residues. Trimming removed 3 bases from V and 6 bases from J, with 7 bases in between. The chain's CDR3 is CASSFDVDTQYF. DNA of the CDR3: TGTGCCAGCAGTTTTGATGTGGATACGCAGTATTTT.

This chain joins TRBV10-2 and TRBJ2-3; 9 bases are shared with TRBD1. V was pared by 5 bases and J by 2 bases, with 5 bases of the junction left unmatched. The germline CDR1 and CDR2 sequences are WSHSY and SAAADI. The CDR3 runs 15 residues. CDR3 sequence reads: CASSRQGEDTDTQYF. The CDR3 coding sequence is TGCGCCAGCAGTCGACAGGGGGAAGACACAGATACGCAGTATTTT.

The chain combines TRBV11-1 with TRBJ2-7; TRBD2 agrees at 9 bases. V trimming: 0 bases; J trimming: 3 bases; junction bases outside the gene matches: 9. The CDR3 totals 17 residues. The germline V gene encodes CDR1 SGHAT and CDR2 FQDESV (reference sequence). The CDR3 loop reads CASSLARGSGRFYEQYF. Written as DNA, the CDR3 is TGTGCCAGCAGCTTAGCGCGGGGTAGCGGGAGATTCTACGAGCAGTACTTC.

The CDR3 sequence is CASSSTGRQETQYF. The CDR3 DNA is TGCGCCAGCAGCTCGACAGGGAGACAAGAGACCCAGTACTTC. The chain links TRBV5-1 to TRBJ2-5; 7 bases map to TRBD1. The germline V gene encodes CDR1 SGHRS and CDR2 YFSETQ. V shed 3 bases and J 2 bases; nucleotides not matched to a gene: 4. This CDR3 has 14 residues.

The chain couples TRBV19 to TRBJ2-3; 8 bases are shared with TRBD2. Germline V gene sequence: CDR1 LNHDA, CDR2 SQIVND (reference sequence). There are 16 residues in the CDR3. J gave up 8 bases and V 4 bases, and 14 bases lay outside the gene matches. CDR3 in DNA: TGTGCCAGTAGTACCGTGACTAGCGTGGCGAGTGGTACGCAGTATTTT. This translates into CASSTVTSVASGTQYF.

The V call is TRBV11-2, the J call TRBJ1-5; D might be TRBD1 (5 bases). V lost 4 bases to trimming and J lost 6 bases, with 16 bases between them. Germline V gene sequence: CDR1 SGHAT, CDR2 FQNNGV. The CDR3 has 15 amino acids. The DNA for the CDR3 is TGTGCCAGCAGCTCTCTAAGGGGTAGGGGTCAGCCCCAGCATTTT. Protein product: CASSSLRGRGQPQHF.

This clonotype was seen a handful of times. One junction end does not reproduce the germline sequence, and a read error may be involved. The rearrangement links TRBV7-7 to TRBJ2-1, with D hard to call. CDR1 is SSHAT, CDR2 FNYEAQ, per germline (reference sequence). The CDR3 runs to 14 residues. The CDR3: CASSSGLGGNEQFF. The CDR3 DNA is TGTGCTAGCAGCTCGGGCCTAGGTGGGAATGAGCAGTTCTTC. Looking up the rest from reference TRBV7-7 and TRBJ2-1 gives the full variable domain: GAGVSQSPRYKVTKRGQDVTLRCDPISSHATLYWYQQALGQGPEFLTYFNYEAQPDKSGLPSDRFSAERPEGSISTLTIQRTEQRDSAMYRCASSSGLGGNEQFFGPGTRLTVL.

The V and J genes are TRBV5-1 and TRBJ1-1; unclear D gene. The CDR3 runs 15 residues. CDR1 is SGHRS and CDR2 is YFSETQ in the germline V gene. Deletions cut 5 bases from V and 4 bases from J, with 18 bases between. CDR3 loop: CASRSLLARSTEAFF. The CDR3 bases are TGCGCCAGCAGATCCCTTCTAGCCCGGAGCACTGAAGCTTTCTTT. Drawing the rest from reference TRBV5-1 and TRBJ1-1, the complete variable domain is KAGVTQTPRYLIKTRGQQVTLSCSPISGHRSVSWYQQTPGQGLQFLFEYFSETQRNKGNFPGRFSGRQFSNSRSEMNVSTLELGDSALYLCASRSLLARSTEAFFGQGTRLTVV.

The DNA for the CDR3 is TGTGCCAGCAGCTTAAGTCGCGGGCGGGGGCCCCTCACAGATACGCAGTATTTT. It specifies CASSLSRGRGPLTDTQYF. The chain employs TRBV11-2 and TRBJ2-3; possible D gene TRBD2, 7 bases. V lost 2 bases and J lost 2, with 20 bases in between. CDR3 length: 18 residues. Germline lookup yields CDR1 SGHAT and CDR2 FQNNGV. Supplemented by reference TRBV11-2 and TRBJ2-3, the full variable domain reads EAGVAQSPRYKIIEKRQSVAFWCNPISGHATLYWYQQILGQGPKLLIQFQNNGVVDDSQLPKDRFSAERLKGVDSTLKIQPAKLEDSAVYLCASSLSRGRGPLTDTQYFGPGTRLTVL.

This chain joins TRBV11-2 and TRBJ2-2, with TRBD1 matching 11 bases. Per germline, CDR1 SGHAT and CDR2 FQNNGV. V lost 1 base to trimming and J lost 3 bases; unmatched junction nucleotides: 10. The CDR3 runs to 19 residues. This chain's CDR3 is CASSLVLGQGGPHTGELFF. The CDR3 DNA reads as TGTGCCAGCAGCTTAGTTCTGGGACAGGGGGGACCCCACACCGGGGAGCTGTTTTTT.

The V gene is TRBV10-3, the J gene TRBJ2-7; D ambiguous. Germline assignment: CDR1 ENHRY and CDR2 SYGVKD. Trimming stripped 0 bases from V and 0 bases from J, with 9 bases between. This CDR3 comprises 15 residues. As DNA, the CDR3 is TGTGCCATCAGTGAGTCGCACCGAAACTCCTACGAGCAGTACTTC. Translating gives CAISESHRNSYEQYF.

The rearrangement uses TRBV20-1 and TRBJ2-3; D possibly corresponds to TRBD1 (6 bases). Germline-derived CDR1 and CDR2 are DFQATT and SNEGSKA (reference sequence). Trimming took 3 bases from V and 2 from J, leaving 9 bases between them. This CDR3 has 13 amino acids. DNA for the CDR3: TGCAGTGCTAGGGACAGCTACACAGATACGCAGTATTTT. Protein product: CSARDSYTDTQYF.

V is TRBV5-1 and J is TRBJ1-1; D gene uncertain. The V gene lost 4 bases and the J gene lost 5 bases, with 12 bases spanning the gap. This CDR3 has 13 residues. The germline V gene has CDR1 SGHRS and CDR2 YFSETQ. As DNA, the CDR3 is TGCGCCAGCAGCCAGGAGGCTAGTACTGAAGCTTTCTTT. Protein product: CASSQEASTEAFF.

The chain combines TRBV20-1 with TRBJ2-1; the match to TRBD1 covers 10 bases. The CDR3 consists of 13 residues. Germline CDR1 reads DFQATT; CDR2 reads SNEGSKA (reference sequence). V lost 6 bases and J lost 5; bases outside the gene matches: 4. CDR3 sequence (DNA): TGCAGTGCCTGTGGACAGGGGGACAATGAGCAGTTCTTC. Protein product: CSACGQGDNEQFF.

This chain links TRBV20-1 with TRBJ2-1; 8 bases fit TRBD2. The trim removed 4 bases at V and 10 bases at J, leaving 15 bases unmatched. CDR1 is DFQATT, CDR2 SNEGSKA, per germline (reference sequence). The CDR3 has 15 residues. The chain's CDR3 is CSATGVGLGGQEQFF. CDR3 bases: TGCAGTGCTACCGGGGTGGGACTAGGAGGCCAGGAGCAGTTCTTC.

The sample holds a few counts of this clonotype. This sequence joins TRBV6-6 and TRBJ2-6, with TRBD1 as a possible D gene (6 bases). CDR3 length: 15 amino acids. Between the trimmed V and J ends, which lost 5 bases and 2 bases, there was a span of 10 bases. CDR1 is MNHNY, CDR2 SVGAGI, per germline (reference sequence). DNA of the CDR3: TGTGCCAGCAGTATAGGGGGTACTGGGGCCAACGTCCTGACTTTC. Protein: CASSIGGTGANVLTF.

J is TRBJ1-2 and V is TRBV18; possibly TRBD1 for D (5 bases). The V gene lost 4 bases and the J gene lost 6 bases, with 15 bases spanning the gap. CDR3 length: 14 amino acids. CDR1 is KGHSH, CDR2 LQKENI, per germline. The CDR3 nucleotides are TGTGCCAGCTCACGGCAGGGCGGTCCGAATGGCTACACCTTC. Residues: CASSRQGGPNGYTF.

The chain employs TRBV7-9 and TRBJ2-1, with D perhaps matching TRBD1 (5 bases). V lost 1 base to trimming and J lost 5 bases, with 12 bases between them. Germline loops: CDR1 SEHNR, CDR2 FQNEAQ (reference sequence). This CDR3 has 15 amino acids. Here the CDR3 reads CASSLEGADNNEQFF. DNA for the CDR3: TGTGCCAGCAGCTTAGAAGGGGCCGACAACAATGAGCAGTTCTTC.

The rearrangement links TRBV28 to TRBJ1-1, with a possible D match to TRBD1 (6 bases). V was pared by 7 bases and J by 2 bases, with 20 bases between. CDR1 is MDHEN, CDR2 SYDVKM, per germline. The CDR3 is made up of 16 amino acids. The CDR3 region has the DNA TGTGCCAGCACCGACCCCCAGACAGGAGGAAACACTGAAGCTTTCTTT. Translating gives CASTDPQTGGNTEAFF.

The genes are TRBV5-3 and TRBJ1-6; unclear D gene. TRBV5-3 counts as an open reading frame of uncertain function. This CDR3 is built from 12 residues. The germline V and J ends were trimmed by 10 bases and 5 bases, with 10 bases remaining between them. The CDR3 region is CARAANNSPLHF. CDR3 DNA sequence: TGTGCCCGGGCGGCGAATAATTCACCCCTCCACTTT.

This clonotype was detected a few times. In DNA form, the CDR3 reads TGTGCCAGCAGTTTACGCCAGTACACAGATACGCAGTATTTT. It is translated as CASSLRQYTDTQYF. This chain connects TRBV12-3 or TRBV12-4 to TRBJ2-3; D is unresolved. This CDR3 is built from 14 residues. The V end was cut by 2 bases, the J end by 2 bases, with 8 bases between.

The chain links TRBV27 to TRBJ1-5; D is ambiguous. The V gene lost 5 bases and the J gene lost 7 bases, with 12 bases spanning the gap. Looked up from germline, CDR1 is MNHEY and CDR2 is SMNVEV (reference sequence). This CDR3 has 13 amino acids. CDR3 DNA sequence: TGTGCCAGCAGTCCTCGAGGAAAACAGCCCCAGCATTTT. It specifies CASSPRGKQPQHF.

This clonotype has just a few counts. The chain has TRBV4-1 and TRBJ2-7; TRBD2 agrees at 7 bases. This CDR3 contains 17 residues. Germline assignment: CDR1 MGHRA and CDR2 YSYEKL. The V and J ends lost 2 bases and 1 base, in that order; junction bases with no gene match: 11. CDR3 sequence reads: CASSQFNLRERSYEQYF. The CDR3 DNA sequence: TGCGCCAGCAGCCAATTTAATCTGCGGGAGCGGTCCTACGAGCAGTACTTC.

The chain employs TRBV4-1 and TRBJ2-1; no definite D call. CDR1 is MGHRA, CDR2 YSYEKL, per germline. The germline V and J ends were trimmed by 1 base and 1 base, with 11 bases remaining between them. CDR3 length: 16 residues. The CDR3 here is CASSQVDMISYNEQFF. The CDR3 DNA follows: TGCGCCAGCAGCCAAGTCGACATGATATCCTACAATGAGCAGTTCTTC.

This chain's CDR3 is CASRPGKETQYF. CDR3 nucleotides: TGTGCCAGCAGACCTGGCAAAGAGACCCAGTACTTC. The genes are TRBV28 and TRBJ2-5; no clear D gene. V lost 6 bases, J lost 3 bases, and 8 bases lay in between. CDR3 length: 12 amino acids. Germline V gene data show CDR1 as MDHEN and CDR2 as SYDVKM. Using reference TRBV28 and TRBJ2-5 for the parts outside the CDR3, the full variable domain is DVKVTQSSRYLVKRTGEKVFLECVQDMDHENMFWYRQDPGLGLRLIYFSYDVKMKEKGDIPEGYSVSREKKERFSLILESASTNQTSMYLCASRPGKETQYFGPGTRLLVL.

The CDR3 DNA is TGTGCCAGCAGTTTTAGGGATGGACAGAACCCCTACGAGCAGTACTTC. It yields the protein CASSFRDGQNPYEQYF. The chain joins TRBV25-1 to TRBJ2-7; a possible D gene is TRBD1 (6 bases). The CDR3 consists of 16 residues. Germline values: CDR1 MGHDK, CDR2 SYGVNS. V was clipped by 5 bases and J by 2 bases, with 19 bases between them.